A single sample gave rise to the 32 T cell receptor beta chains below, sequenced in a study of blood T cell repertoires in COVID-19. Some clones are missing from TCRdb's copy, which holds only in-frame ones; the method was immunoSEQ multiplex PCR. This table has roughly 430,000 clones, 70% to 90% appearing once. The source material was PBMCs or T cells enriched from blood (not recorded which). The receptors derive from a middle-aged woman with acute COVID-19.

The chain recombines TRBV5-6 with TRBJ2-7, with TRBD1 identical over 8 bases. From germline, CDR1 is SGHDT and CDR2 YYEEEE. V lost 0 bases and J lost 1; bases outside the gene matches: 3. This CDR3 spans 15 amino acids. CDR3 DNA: TGTGCCAGCAGCTTGGGGGGGACAGGATCCTACGAGCAGTACTTC. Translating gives CASSLGGTGSYEQYF.

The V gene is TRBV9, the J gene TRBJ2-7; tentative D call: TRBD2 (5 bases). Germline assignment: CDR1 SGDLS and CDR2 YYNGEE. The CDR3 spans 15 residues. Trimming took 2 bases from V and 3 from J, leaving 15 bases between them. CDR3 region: CASSVGRGTIYEQYF. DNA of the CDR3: TGTGCCAGCAGCGTGGGCCGGGGAACTATCTACGAGCAGTACTTC.

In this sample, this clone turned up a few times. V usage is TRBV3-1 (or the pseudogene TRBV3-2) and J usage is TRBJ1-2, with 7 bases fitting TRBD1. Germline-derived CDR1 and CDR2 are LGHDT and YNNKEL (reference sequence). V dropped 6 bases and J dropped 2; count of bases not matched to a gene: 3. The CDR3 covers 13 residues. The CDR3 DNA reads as TGTGCCAGCAGGAAGACAGGGAACTATGGCTACACCTTC. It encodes CASRKTGNYGYTF.

CDR3 DNA: TGCGCCAGCAGCCAAGCCCCAGGTGGGGCCAACGTCCTGACTTTC. Translating it yields CASSQAPGGANVLTF. The chain joins TRBV4-1 to TRBJ2-6; no firm D call. The V end was cut by 1 base, the J end by 3 bases, with 7 bases between. Looked up from germline, CDR1 is MGHRA and CDR2 is YSYEKL. This CDR3 is built from 15 residues.

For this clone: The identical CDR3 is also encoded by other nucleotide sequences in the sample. Here the CDR3 reads CASSQPGQINYGYTF. CDR3 in DNA: TGCGCCAGCAGCCAACCAGGACAGATTAACTATGGCTACACCTTC. The V gene is TRBV4-1, the J gene TRBJ1-2; perhaps TRBD1 as D (6 bases). Germline-derived CDR1 and CDR2 are MGHRA and YSYEKL. Trimming left V 2 bases short and J 1 base short, with 11 bases between. This CDR3 comprises 15 residues.

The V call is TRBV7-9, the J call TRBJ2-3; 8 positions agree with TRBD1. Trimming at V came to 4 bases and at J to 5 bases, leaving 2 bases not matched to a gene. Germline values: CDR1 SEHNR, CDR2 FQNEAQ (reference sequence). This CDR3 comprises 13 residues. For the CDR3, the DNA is TGTGCCAGCAGCTCACAGGGGGGAGATACGCAGTATTTT. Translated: CASSSQGGDTQYF.

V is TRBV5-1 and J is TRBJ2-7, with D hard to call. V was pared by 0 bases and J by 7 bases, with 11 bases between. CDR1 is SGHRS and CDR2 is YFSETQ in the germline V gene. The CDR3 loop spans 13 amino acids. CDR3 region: CASSLAPRWEQYF. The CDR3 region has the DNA TGCGCCAGCAGCTTGGCGCCTAGATGGGAGCAGTACTTC.

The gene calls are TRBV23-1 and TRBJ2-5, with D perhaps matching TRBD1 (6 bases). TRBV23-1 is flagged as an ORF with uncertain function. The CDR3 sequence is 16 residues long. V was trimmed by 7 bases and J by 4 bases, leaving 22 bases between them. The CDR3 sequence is CASNTIVNRGIETQYF. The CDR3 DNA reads TGCGCCAGCAATACAATCGTTAATAGGGGGATAGAGACCCAGTACTTC.

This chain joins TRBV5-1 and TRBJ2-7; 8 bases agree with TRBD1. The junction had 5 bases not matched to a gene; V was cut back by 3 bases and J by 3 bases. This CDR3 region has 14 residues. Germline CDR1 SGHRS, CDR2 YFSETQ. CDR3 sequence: CASSSRTGNYEQYF. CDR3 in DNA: TGCGCCAGCAGCTCTCGGACAGGGAACTACGAGCAGTACTTC.

CDR3 in amino acids: CASSLVLRRQNQPQHF. In DNA form, the CDR3 reads TGTGCCAGCAGCTTGGTTTTGCGGAGACAGAATCAGCCCCAGCATTTT. The rearrangement links TRBV5-8 to TRBJ1-5, with a tentative D call TRBD1 (5 bases). The CDR3 is 16 residues long. The V and J ends lost 0 bases and 4 bases respectively, with 14 bases between them. In germline, CDR1 is SGHTS, CDR2 YDEGEE.

The CDR3 sequence is CAWREGSNTEAFF. Written as DNA, the CDR3 is TGTGCCTGGAGAGAGGGCTCGAACACTGAAGCTTTCTTT. The chain combines TRBV30 with TRBJ1-1, with unresolved D. V dropped 3 bases and J dropped 1 base, with 9 bases sitting between them. CDR1 and CDR2 (germline): GTSNPN, SVGIG (reference sequence). The CDR3 length is 13 residues.

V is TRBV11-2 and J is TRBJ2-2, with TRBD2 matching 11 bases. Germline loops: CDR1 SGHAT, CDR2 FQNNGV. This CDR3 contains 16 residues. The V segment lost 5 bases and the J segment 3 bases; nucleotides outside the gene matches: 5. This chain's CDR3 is CASSPRLAGYTGELFF. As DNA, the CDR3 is TGTGCCAGCAGCCCCCGACTAGCGGGGTACACCGGGGAGCTGTTTTTT.

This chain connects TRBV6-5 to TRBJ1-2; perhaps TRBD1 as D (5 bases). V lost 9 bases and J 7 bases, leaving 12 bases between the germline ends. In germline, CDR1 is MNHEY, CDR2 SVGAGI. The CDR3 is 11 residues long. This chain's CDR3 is CASQGISGYTF. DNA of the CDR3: TGTGCCAGTCAGGGTATATCTGGCTACACCTTC.

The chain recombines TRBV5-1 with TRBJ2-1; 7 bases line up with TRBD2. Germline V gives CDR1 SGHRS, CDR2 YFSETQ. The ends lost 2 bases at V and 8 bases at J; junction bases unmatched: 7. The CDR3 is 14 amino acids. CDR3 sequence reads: CASSLGLVTDEQFF. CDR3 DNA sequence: TGCGCCAGCAGCTTAGGACTAGTTACGGATGAGCAGTTCTTC.

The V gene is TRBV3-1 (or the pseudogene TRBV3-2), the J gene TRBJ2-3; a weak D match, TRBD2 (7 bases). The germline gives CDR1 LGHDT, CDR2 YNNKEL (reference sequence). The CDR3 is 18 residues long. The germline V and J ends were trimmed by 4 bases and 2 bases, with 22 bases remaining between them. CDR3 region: CASSPRRGGRKDTDTQYF. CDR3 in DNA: TGTGCCAGCAGCCCCCGGAGGGGGGGGAGAAAAGACACAGATACGCAGTATTTT.

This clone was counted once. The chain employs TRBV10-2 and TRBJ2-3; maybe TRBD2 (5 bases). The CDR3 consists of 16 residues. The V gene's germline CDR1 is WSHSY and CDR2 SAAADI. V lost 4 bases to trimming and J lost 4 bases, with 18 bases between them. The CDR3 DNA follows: TGCGCCAGCAGTGGGCTACTAGAAGGAGAGCCAGATACGCAGTATTTT. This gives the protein CASSGLLEGEPDTQYF.

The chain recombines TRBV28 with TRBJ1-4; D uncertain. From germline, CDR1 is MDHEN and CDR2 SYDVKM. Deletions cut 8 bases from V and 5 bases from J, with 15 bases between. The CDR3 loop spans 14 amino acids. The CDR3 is CASAPSTENEKLFF. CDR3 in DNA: TGTGCCAGCGCCCCCTCAACCGAGAATGAAAAACTGTTTTTT.

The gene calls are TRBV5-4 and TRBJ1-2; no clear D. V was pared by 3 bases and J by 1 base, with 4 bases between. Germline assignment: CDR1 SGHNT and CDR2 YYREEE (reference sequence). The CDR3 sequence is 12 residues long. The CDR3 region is CASSSGNYGYTF. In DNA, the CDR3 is TGTGCCAGCAGCTCAGGTAACTATGGCTACACCTTC.

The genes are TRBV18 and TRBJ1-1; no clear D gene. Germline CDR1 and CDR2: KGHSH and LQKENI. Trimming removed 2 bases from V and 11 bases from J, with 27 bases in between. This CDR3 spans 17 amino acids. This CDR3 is CASSPASQGRARVEAFF. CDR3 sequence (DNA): TGTGCCAGCTCACCAGCGTCCCAAGGGAGGGCGCGGGTTGAGGCTTTCTTT.

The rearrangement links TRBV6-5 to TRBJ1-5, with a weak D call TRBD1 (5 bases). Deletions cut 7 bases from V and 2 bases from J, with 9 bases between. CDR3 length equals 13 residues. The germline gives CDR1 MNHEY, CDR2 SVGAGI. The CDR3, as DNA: TGTGCCAGCATCAAACAGGGCAATCAGCCCCAGCATTTT. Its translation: CASIKQGNQPQHF.

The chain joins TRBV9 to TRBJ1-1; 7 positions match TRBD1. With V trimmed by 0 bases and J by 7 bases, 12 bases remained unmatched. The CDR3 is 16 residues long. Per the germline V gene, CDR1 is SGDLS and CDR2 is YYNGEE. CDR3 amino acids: CASSVVPQGTVSEAFF. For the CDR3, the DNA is TGTGCCAGCAGCGTAGTCCCCCAAGGGACAGTAAGTGAAGCTTTCTTT.

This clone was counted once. CDR3 sequence reads: CASSKLQGTFTEAFF. CDR3 sequence (DNA): TGTGCCAGCAGCAAACTACAGGGAACCTTCACTGAAGCTTTCTTT. This rearrangement joins TRBV9 to TRBJ1-1; D perhaps matches TRBD1 (6 bases). Germline V CDR1 and CDR2: SGDLS, YYNGEE. The CDR3 is made up of 15 amino acids. V gave up 4 bases and J gave up 4 bases, with 17 bases separating them.

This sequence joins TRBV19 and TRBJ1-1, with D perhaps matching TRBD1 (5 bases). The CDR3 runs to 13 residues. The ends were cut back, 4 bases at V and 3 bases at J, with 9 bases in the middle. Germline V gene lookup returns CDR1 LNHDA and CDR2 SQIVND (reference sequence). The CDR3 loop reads CASSTTAYTEAFF. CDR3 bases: TGTGCCAGTAGTACGACAGCGTACACTGAAGCTTTCTTT.

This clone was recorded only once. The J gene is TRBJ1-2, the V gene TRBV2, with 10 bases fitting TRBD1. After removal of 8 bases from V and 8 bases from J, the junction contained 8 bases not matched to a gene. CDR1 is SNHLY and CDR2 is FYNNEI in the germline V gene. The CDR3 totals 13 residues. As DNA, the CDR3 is TGTGCCAGCTCCGGGACAGGGGTTTACGGCTACACCTTC. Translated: CASSGTGVYGYTF.

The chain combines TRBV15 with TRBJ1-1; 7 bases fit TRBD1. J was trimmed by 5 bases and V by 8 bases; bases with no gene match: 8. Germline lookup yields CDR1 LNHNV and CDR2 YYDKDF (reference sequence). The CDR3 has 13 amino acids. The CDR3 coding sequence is TGTGCCACCCTAAGGGGGCGAGGGACTGAAGCTTTCTTT. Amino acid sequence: CATLRGRGTEAFF.

The CDR3 sequence: CASSPLAGKAGDEQYF. Written as DNA, the CDR3 is TGTGCCAGCTCACCACTAGCGGGGAAGGCAGGTGACGAGCAGTACTTC. This chain links TRBV18 with TRBJ2-7; 8 bases map to TRBD2. Germline V gene lookup returns CDR1 KGHSH and CDR2 LQKENI. V lost 1 base and J lost 5; bases outside the gene matches: 10. The CDR3 contains 16 residues.

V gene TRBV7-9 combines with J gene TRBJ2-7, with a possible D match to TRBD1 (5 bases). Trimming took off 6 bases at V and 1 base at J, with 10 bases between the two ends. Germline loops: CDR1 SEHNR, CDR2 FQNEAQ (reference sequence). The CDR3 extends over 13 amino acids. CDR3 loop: CASSLSGSYEQYF. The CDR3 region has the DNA TGTGCCAGCAGTCTATCAGGGTCCTACGAGCAGTACTTC.

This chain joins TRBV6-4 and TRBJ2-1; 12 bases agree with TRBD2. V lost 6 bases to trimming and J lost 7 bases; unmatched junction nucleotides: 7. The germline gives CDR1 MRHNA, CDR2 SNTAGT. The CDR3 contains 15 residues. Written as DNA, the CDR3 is TGTGCCAGCAGCTCGACTAGCGGGAGCTGGAATGAGCAGTTCTTC. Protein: CASSSTSGSWNEQFF.

CDR3 in amino acids: CASSDNYSNQPQHF. The DNA for the CDR3 is TGTGCCAGCTCGGACAACTATAGCAATCAGCCCCAGCATTTT. This chain joins TRBV2 and TRBJ1-5; D possibly corresponds to TRBD1 (5 bases). This CDR3 spans 14 amino acids. Germline CDR1 reads SNHLY; CDR2 reads FYNNEI. V was cut by 8 bases and J by 0 bases, with 11 bases left in between.

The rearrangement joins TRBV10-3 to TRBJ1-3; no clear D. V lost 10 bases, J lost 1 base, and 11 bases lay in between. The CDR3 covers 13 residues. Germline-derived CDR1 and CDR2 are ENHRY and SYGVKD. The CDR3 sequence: CASLQHSGNTIYF. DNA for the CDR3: TGTGCCAGCCTACAGCATTCTGGAAACACCATATATTTT.

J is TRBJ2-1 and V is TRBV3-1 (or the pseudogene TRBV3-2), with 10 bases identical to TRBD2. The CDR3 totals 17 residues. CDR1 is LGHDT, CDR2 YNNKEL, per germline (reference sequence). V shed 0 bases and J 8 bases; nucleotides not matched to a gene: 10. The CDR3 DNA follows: TGTGCCAGCAGCCAAGACTGGGGCAGCGGGGGGGCCGATGAGCAGTTCTTC. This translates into CASSQDWGSGGADEQFF.

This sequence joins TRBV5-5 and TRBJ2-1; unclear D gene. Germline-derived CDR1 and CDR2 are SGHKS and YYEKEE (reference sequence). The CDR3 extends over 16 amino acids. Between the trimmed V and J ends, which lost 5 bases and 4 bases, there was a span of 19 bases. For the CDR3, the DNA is TGTGCCAGCAGACCCGGTTCCTTAATCTTTTACAATGAGCAGTTCTTC. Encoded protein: CASRPGSLIFYNEQFF.